This entry lists 3 T cell receptor beta chains sequenced from one sample in a study of blood T cell repertoires in COVID-19. TCRdb keeps only in-frame clones here, not all; method: immunoSEQ multiplex PCR. Among approximately 99,000 clones listed, around 64% were seen once. Input material: peripheral blood. The receptors were sampled from a woman in her forties with acute or convalescent COVID-19.

The rearrangement uses TRBV19 and TRBJ2-7, with D possibly matching TRBD1 (7 bases). The V end was cut by 7 bases, the J end by 2 bases, with 15 bases between. CDR1 is LNHDA, CDR2 SQIVND, per germline (reference sequence). The CDR3 contains 14 residues. CDR3 region: CASKGAREAYEQYF. The CDR3 nucleotides are TGTGCCAGTAAGGGGGCCAGGGAGGCCTACGAGCAGTACTTC.

The chain joins TRBV11-3 to TRBJ2-1; no firm D call. CDR1 SGHNT and CDR2 YENEEA come from the germline V gene. The V and J ends lost 1 base and 6 bases respectively, with 7 bases between them. There are 13 residues in the CDR3. CDR3 in amino acids: CASSLGPGNEQFF. The CDR3 region has the DNA TGTGCCAGCAGCTTAGGCCCGGGCAATGAGCAGTTCTTC.

This chain uses TRBV9 with TRBJ2-1, with a possible D match to TRBD1 (5 bases). Germline loops: CDR1 SGDLS, CDR2 YYNGEE. With 4 bases removed from V and 1 base from J, the gap between germline ends came to 12 bases. This CDR3 comprises 15 residues. CDR3 protein: CASSSQGLSYNEQFF. The DNA of the CDR3 is TGTGCCAGCAGCTCTCAGGGTCTTTCCTACAATGAGCAGTTCTTC.